These T cell receptor beta chains were read from a single sample in a study of T cells in localized non-small cell lung cancer. The method was immunoSEQ multiplex PCR; TCRdb's version includes in-frame clones alone and lacks a portion of them. There are around 55,000 clones in the sample; about 88% occur only once, and less than 20% lies in the top ten. The sequences come from PBMCs, collected before any cancer treatment. These receptor sequences come from a female donor with stage II lung adenocarcinoma. CDR3s include the opening cysteine and the closing phenylalanine or tryptophan. The D gene is left open where the match is weak. A clone size is listed for some rows: how often the clone was seen (once, few, many), or a class if it is expanded.

J	size	V	D	CDR3	DNA
TRBJ2-7	.	TRBV6-5	.	CASSYRTEGYEQYF	TGTGCCAGCAGTTACAGGACAGAGGGCTACGAGCAGTACTTC
TRBJ1-5	few	TRBV2	.	CASSGEEDLLPQHF	TGTGCCAGCAGTGGAGAGGAGGATCTTTTGCCCCAGCATTTT
TRBJ1-1	.	TRBV30	.	CAWFGARGKYTEAFF	TGTGCCTGGTTCGGGGCGCGGGGGAAGTACACTGAAGCTTTCTTT
TRBJ1-5	.	TRBV4-1	.	CASSWRGSQPQHF	TGCGCCAGCAGCTGGAGGGGATCTCAGCCCCAGCATTTT
TRBJ1-1	.	TRBV27	.	CASSPLLSPNTEAFF	TGTGCCAGCAGTCCATTATTAAGCCCCAACACTGAAGCTTTCTTT
TRBJ2-5	.	TRBV6-5	.	CASSYIIGEETQYF	TGTGCCAGCAGTTACATTATAGGGGAAGAGACCCAGTACTTC
TRBJ1-1	.	TRBV5-4	TRBD1	CASSAGTGTGLTEAFF	TGTGCCAGCAGCGCTGGGACAGGGACAGGACTCACTGAAGCTTTCTTT
TRBJ1-4	.	TRBV4-2	.	CASGGEKLFF	TGTGCCAGCGGAGGGGAAAAACTGTTTTTT
TRBJ2-1	.	TRBV18	.	CASSPPSLENEQFF	TGTGCCAGCTCACCACCGAGTTTAGAAAATGAGCAGTTCTTC
TRBJ1-2	few	TRBV5-1	.	CASSFGDPHGYTF	TGCGCCAGCAGCTTTGGGGACCCTCATGGCTACACCTTC
TRBJ2-5	.	TRBV6-5	TRBD1	CASSRQGMETQYF	TGTGCCAGCAGTCGACAGGGGATGGAGACCCAGTACTTC
TRBJ1-1	.	TRBV4-1	TRBD1	CASSRDRVYTEAFF	TGCGCCAGCAGCAGGGACAGGGTGTACACTGAAGCTTTCTTT
TRBJ2-7	.	TRBV6-5	TRBD1	CASSEGQGSAEQYF	TGTGCCAGCAGTGAAGGACAGGGTTCTGCCGAGCAGTACTTC
TRBJ2-4	.	TRBV5-4	TRBD2	CASSSTQSGDIQYF	TGTGCCAGCAGCTCGACACAAAGCGGGGACATTCAGTACTTC
TRBJ2-3	.	TRBV6-1	.	CASTLRGYTDTQYF	TGTGCCAGCACCTTAAGGGGTTACACAGATACGCAGTATTTT
TRBJ1-5	.	TRBV5-1	.	CASSLDGGGGQPQHF	TGCGCCAGCAGCTTGGATGGGGGTGGAGGTCAGCCCCAGCATTTT
TRBJ2-3	.	TRBV10-1	TRBD2	CASSPVPPLSAGDVGTQYF	TGCGCCAGCAGTCCCGTCCCGCCACTATCGGCGGGAGATGTGGGTACGCAGTATTTT
TRBJ1-5	once	TRBV7-6	.	CASSPERGRDQPQHF	TGTGCCAGCAGCCCCGAGAGGGGACGGGATCAGCCCCAGCATTTT
TRBJ2-7	.	TRBV13	TRBD1	CASSLYHSPTGAGEQYF	TGTGCCAGCAGCTTGTATCATAGTCCGACAGGGGCTGGCGAGCAGTACTTC
TRBJ1-1	.	TRBV2	TRBD1	CASRPTGENTEAFF	TGTGCCAGCAGGCCCACAGGGGAGAACACTGAAGCTTTCTTT
TRBJ2-5	.	TRBV28	TRBD1	CASSLPLHYGQAMVKTQYF	TGTGCCAGCAGTTTACCCTTGCACTACGGACAGGCTATGGTCAAGACCCAGTACTTC
TRBJ2-7	.	TRBV19	.	CASSITGSYEQYF	TGTGCCAGTAGTATCACCGGATCCTACGAGCAGTACTTC
TRBJ2-3	.	TRBV30	TRBD2	CAGAAVGRGGLVDTQYF	TGTGCCGGGGCGGCCGTGGGGCGGGGGGGCCTAGTAGATACGCAGTATTTT
TRBJ1-1	.	TRBV2	.	CASSGAAEAFF	TGTGCCAGCAGTGGGGCCGCTGAAGCTTTCTTT
TRBJ1-2	.	TRBV27	.	CASSLKSSIYGYTF	TGTGCCAGCAGTCTCAAATCAAGCATCTATGGCTACACCTTC
TRBJ1-1	.	TRBV30	.	CAWSVTTGNTEAFF	TGTGCCTGGAGTGTGACGACAGGGAACACTGAAGCTTTCTTT
TRBJ1-1	.	TRBV7-9	.	CASSPRQTTEAFF	TGTGCCAGCAGCCCCCGACAGACCACTGAAGCTTTCTTT
TRBJ2-1	.	TRBV6-6	.	CASSYSRDEQFF	TGTGCCAGCAGTTACTCGAGGGATGAGCAGTTCTTC
TRBJ1-6	.	TRBV6-5	.	CASRARQGRSPLHF	TGTGCCAGCCGGGCCCGCCAGGGGAGATCACCCCTCCACTTT
TRBJ1-1	.	TRBV11-1	.	CASSPLKRGGNEAFF	TGTGCCAGCAGCCCGCTCAAAAGGGGGGGCAATGAAGCTTTCTTT
TRBJ1-1	.	TRBV7-9	.	CASRPLRAADTEAFF	TGTGCCAGCAGACCCTTGCGAGCGGCCGACACTGAAGCTTTCTTT
TRBJ2-5	.	TRBV5-1	TRBD2	CASSLAGTGGLQETQYF	TGCGCCAGCAGCTTGGCCGGGACGGGGGGGCTCCAAGAGACCCAGTACTTC
TRBJ1-4	.	TRBV30	.	CAWSVQGWEKLFF	TGTGCCTGGAGTGTACAGGGCTGGGAAAAACTGTTTTTT
TRBJ2-7	.	TRBV5-1	.	CASSLGRTYEQYF	TGCGCCAGCAGCTTGGGCAGAACCTACGAGCAGTACTTC
TRBJ1-2	.	TRBV19	.	CASSITGDYGYTF	TGTGCCAGTAGTATTACCGGGGACTATGGCTACACCTTC
TRBJ1-2	.	TRBV5-1	.	CARWALNYGYTF	TGCGCCAGGTGGGCCCTTAACTATGGCTACACCTTC
TRBJ1-1	.	TRBV30	TRBD1	CAWSAGQGLEAFF	TGTGCCTGGAGTGCCGGACAGGGCCTTGAAGCTTTCTTT
TRBJ1-2	.	TRBV7-8	TRBD1	CASSSKNPWTGADYGYTF	TGTGCCAGCAGCTCGAAAAACCCATGGACAGGGGCTGACTATGGCTACACCTTC
TRBJ2-1	.	TRBV4-1	TRBD2	CASSQAGGGWNEQFF	TGCGCCAGCAGCCAAGCGGGGGGGGGTTGGAATGAGCAGTTCTTC
TRBJ2-1	.	TRBV6-5	.	CASSYSSGPYPKFF	TGTGCCAGCAGTTACTCATCCGGTCCTTACCCCAAGTTCTTC
TRBJ2-3	.	TRBV6-5	.	CASSYFGGGPGDTQYF	TGTGCCAGCAGTTACTTTGGGGGGGGGCCCGGAGATACGCAGTATTTT
TRBJ1-1	.	TRBV11-2	TRBD1	CASSLAGGGTEAFF	TGTGCCAGCAGCTTAGCAGGGGGTGGCACTGAAGCTTTCTTT
TRBJ2-2	.	TRBV2	.	CASSDAGHGELFF	TGTGCCAGCAGTGATGCGGGTCACGGGGAGCTGTTTTTT
TRBJ2-1	.	TRBV18	.	CASSPQSQEKQFF	TGTGCCAGCTCACCACAGTCCCAGGAGAAGCAGTTCTTC
TRBJ2-2	.	TRBV11-3	.	CASSLRTAYGTGELFF	TGTGCCAGCAGCTTAAGGACGGCTTACGGCACCGGGGAGCTGTTTTTT
TRBJ1-5	.	TRBV6-6	TRBD1	CASSYEARDSSHPQHF	TGTGCCAGCAGTTACGAAGCAAGGGACAGCTCCCACCCCCAGCATTTT
TRBJ1-1	.	TRBV12-5	.	CASGPRQNTEAFF	TGTGCTAGTGGTCCCCGACAGAACACTGAAGCTTTCTTT
TRBJ1-2	.	TRBV12-5	.	CASGLDQGGGHGYTF	TGTGCTAGTGGTTTGGACCAGGGAGGTGGCCATGGCTACACCTTC
TRBJ2-3	.	TRBV5-1	.	CASSLGPGADTQYF	TGCGCCAGCAGCTTGGGGCCCGGGGCAGATACGCAGTATTTT
TRBJ2-1	.	TRBV27	.	CASSLRTPSGFNEQFF	TGTGCCAGCAGTTTACGAACCCCCTCAGGGTTCAATGAGCAGTTCTTC
TRBJ2-7	.	TRBV5-1	TRBD1	CASSMRQGSYEQYF	TGCGCCAGCAGCATGAGACAGGGGAGCTACGAGCAGTACTTC
TRBJ2-1	once	TRBV4-1	.	CASSPATDEQFF	TGCGCCAGCAGCCCCGCCACGGATGAGCAGTTCTTC
TRBJ2-5	.	TRBV9	.	CASSVAGGAAVETQYF	TGTGCCAGCAGCGTAGCTGGGGGGGCGGCTGTGGAGACCCAGTACTTC
TRBJ2-7	.	TRBV6-1	.	CASSFTGGGFYEQYF	TGTGCCAGCAGTTTTACAGGGGGGGGTTTCTACGAGCAGTACTTC